The entry below describes one TCR beta chain. This record comes from a study of shared T cell receptors in the human thymus. Sequencing used immunoSEQ multiplex PCR; TCRdb keeps in-frame clones, though not all of them. This sample has about 380,000 clones; just under 95% occur once, and the top ten carry roughly 0.021%. From germline, CDR1 is PRHDT and CDR2 FYEKMQ (reference sequence). With V trimmed by 11 bases and J by 1 base, 5 bases remained unmatched. The CDR3 contains 14 residues. V usage is TRBV13 and J usage is TRBJ2-2; the match to TRBD1 covers 9 bases. The sequence came from a human donor. The sequencing input was thymocytes. CDR3 residues: CAGPTGGNTGELFF. The DNA of the CDR3 is TGTGCCGGCCCGACAGGGGGGAACACCGGGGAGCTGTTTTTT.